This is a list of T cell receptor beta chains from one sample in a study of control samples from healthy donors and cancer patients. Clones were read by immunoSEQ multiplex PCR, and TCRdb kept only the in-frame ones, dropping some. The sample records some 130,000 clones, 89% being singletons. Sequenced input: PBMCs. These receptors all come from a man aged 50-59 years with head and neck cancer. CDR3s include the opening cysteine and the closing phenylalanine or tryptophan. A D gene is named only where the DNA matches it firmly. Clone size is shown for a subset of rows, as once, few, many or a class of expanded clone.

d_gene: NA; len: 13; j_gene: TRBJ1-6; abundance: NA; v_gene: TRBV6-1; CDR3nt: TGTGCCAGCAGTGAAACGCGGGGTTCACCCCTCCACTTT; CDR3aa: CASSETRGSPLHF
d_gene: TRBD1; len: 14; j_gene: TRBJ1-2; abundance: NA; v_gene: TRBV28; CDR3nt: TGTGCCAGCAGTTTGGGGGGACAGCCTTATGGCTACACCTTC; CDR3aa: CASSLGGQPYGYTF
d_gene: NA; len: 18; j_gene: TRBJ1-1; abundance: NA; v_gene: TRBV4-1; CDR3nt: TGCGCCAGCAGCCAAGGGACGGTTGGGGGGGGAGTGAACACTGAAGCTTTCTTT; CDR3aa: CASSQGTVGGGVNTEAFF
d_gene: NA; len: 12; j_gene: TRBJ2-7; abundance: NA; v_gene: TRBV28; CDR3nt: TGTGCCAGCATGGAGCGGAACTACGAGCAGTACTTC; CDR3aa: CASMERNYEQYF
d_gene: TRBD2; len: 14; j_gene: TRBJ2-3; abundance: NA; v_gene: TRBV19; CDR3nt: TGTGCCAGTAGAACTAGCGGGAGTCCAGATACGCAGTATTTT; CDR3aa: CASRTSGSPDTQYF
d_gene: TRBD2; len: 15; j_gene: TRBJ2-3; abundance: NA; v_gene: TRBV5-6; CDR3nt: TGTGCCAGCAGCCTAAGGACTAGCGGGACAGATACGCAGTATTTT; CDR3aa: CASSLRTSGTDTQYF
d_gene: NA; len: 10; j_gene: TRBJ2-1; abundance: NA; v_gene: TRBV24-1; CDR3nt: TGTGCCACCGGAGGAAATGAGCAGTTCTTC; CDR3aa: CATGGNEQFF
d_gene: TRBD2; len: 14; j_gene: TRBJ2-1; abundance: NA; v_gene: TRBV27; CDR3nt: TGTGCCAGCAGGAATGCGGGAGCAAACAATGAGCAGTTCTTC; CDR3aa: CASRNAGANNEQFF
d_gene: NA; len: 12; j_gene: TRBJ1-1; abundance: NA; v_gene: TRBV28; CDR3nt: TGTGCCAGCGGACCCTTGAACACTGAAGCTTTCTTT; CDR3aa: CASGPLNTEAFF
d_gene: NA; len: 14; j_gene: TRBJ1-1; abundance: once; v_gene: TRBV28; CDR3nt: TGTGCCAGCAGTTTGGGAGACGGACAAACTGAAGCTTTCTTT; CDR3aa: CASSLGDGQTEAFF
d_gene: NA; len: 15; j_gene: TRBJ1-1; abundance: NA; v_gene: TRBV6-6; CDR3nt: TGTGCCAGCAGTTACTTAGAGGGAGAGAACACTGAAGCTTTCTTT; CDR3aa: CASSYLEGENTEAFF
d_gene: NA; len: 15; j_gene: TRBJ2-3; abundance: NA; v_gene: TRBV18; CDR3nt: TGTGCCAGCTCGGAGGGACAGACTAGCACAGATACGCAGTATTTT; CDR3aa: CASSEGQTSTDTQYF
d_gene: NA; len: 14; j_gene: TRBJ1-5; abundance: NA; v_gene: TRBV10-1; CDR3nt: TGCGCCAGCAGTGAGTCGGGTAGAGATCAGCCCCAGCATTTT; CDR3aa: CASSESGRDQPQHF
d_gene: NA; len: 15; j_gene: TRBJ2-2; abundance: NA; v_gene: TRBV5-1; CDR3nt: TGCGCCAGCAGCTTGGAAGGGTATGACACCGGGGAGCTGTTTTTT; CDR3aa: CASSLEGYDTGELFF
d_gene: NA; len: 14; j_gene: TRBJ1-2; abundance: NA; v_gene: TRBV18; CDR3nt: TGTGCCAGCTCACAGGGGACGGGCGACTATGGCTACACCTTC; CDR3aa: CASSQGTGDYGYTF